This T cell receptor (beta chain) was observed in a study of CD8 T cells in ankylosing spondylitis. The TCR beta libraries were generated through quantitative 5'-RACE incorporating molecular barcodes. One entry per CDR3 protein results from TCRdb running MiXCR on the 5' RACE reads. Of 250,000 or so distinct CDR3 sequences detected, about 24% appear once; the ten largest clones hold 0.5% to 0.65%. The V and J ends lost 4 bases and 9 bases respectively, with 13 bases between them. The V gene's germline CDR1 is SNHLY and CDR2 FYNNEI. There are 12 residues in the CDR3. This clonotype was counted a single time. Its antigen remains unidentified. Findings and limits, study-wide: From matched ankylosing spondylitis synovial fluid, disease-linked clones were reportedly recovered at significantly enriched levels. Relatively scarce in peripheral blood, disease-linked clones were CD8+. Some of the motif variants had earlier been found in reactive arthritis patients' fluid and blood.

V gene TRBV2 combines with J gene TRBJ2-7; D uncertain. Specimen: blood, either unsorted or a sorted T cell fraction (not recorded which). This receptor was taken from a male donor with ankylosing spondylitis or in good health (not recorded which). The CDR3 nucleotides read TGTGCCAGCAGTGTGTGGGGTAGTGGGCAGTACTTC. It codes for CASSVWGSGQYF.